Below are 26 T cell receptor beta chains sequenced from a single sample in a study of vaccination and CD4 T cells after COVID-19 (dated by TCRdb to 2022 to 2024). Reading the label with the study, this specimen's time point is: late sampling 161 to 241 days after vaccination in a few convalescent patients. Explained via the paper, the treatment or condition label denotes: approximately 11-day PBMC culture with coronavirus spike peptide pools or control peptides (ViraFEST assay). The library was made by PCR. Instrument used: Illumina iSeq 100. TCR sequencing of DNA from cultured CD4+ T cells used the Oncomine TCR Beta short-read assay at the Johns Hopkins FTIC core. In-frame beta chains were kept once TCRdb had trimmed the public reads at Q25 with fastp and called clones with MiXCR. Here each entry gathers all rows of one CDR3 protein and keeps the most common genes and DNA. The sample profile shows approximately 21,000 distinct CDR3 sequences; roughly 44% of them were found once. Under 6.5% of the sample lies in the top ten.

These TCRs' antigens remain unknown. Sequencing used CD4+ T cells from blood, cultured in vitro, obtained about 7 months after SARS-CoV-2 vaccination. The source is a human donor who had recovered from COVID-19.

The chain combines TRBV4-3 with TRBJ2-7; D might be TRBD2 (5 bases). This CDR3 is 16 amino acids long. V lost 0 bases and J 6 bases, leaving 18 bases between the germline ends. Germline CDR1 and CDR2: LGHNA and YSLEER. Here the CDR3 DNA reads TGCGCCAGCAGCCAAGATCGTTCGGACTTTCTCGCCGAGCAGTACTTC. It encodes CASSQDRSDFLAEQYF.

This clonotype appeared a few times. J is TRBJ2-3 and V is TRBV6-1, with TRBD2 identical over 11 bases. This CDR3 spans 14 amino acids. With V trimmed by 8 bases and J by 6 bases, 7 bases remained unmatched. In germline, CDR1 is MNHNS, CDR2 SASEGT. The CDR3 DNA reads TGTGCCAGCGGGACTAGCGGTCGTGGGGATACGCAGTATTTT. Its translation is CASGTSGRGDTQYF.

In this sample, this clonotype turned up a few times. A read error may account for a junction end that differs from germline. The chain employs TRBV7-7 and TRBJ1-5; tentatively, D is TRBD1 (5 bases). CDR1 SSHAT and CDR2 FNYEAQ come from the germline V gene (reference sequence). The CDR3 length is 17 residues. CDR3 residues: CASSLGAGEASNQPQHF. In DNA form, the CDR3 reads TGTGCTAGCAGCTTAGGCGCGGGGGAGGCTAGCAATCAGCCCCAGCATTTT.

This clonotype was detected only once. This chain connects TRBV12-3 or TRBV12-4 to TRBJ2-7; D is perhaps TRBD1 (6 bases). The DNA matches TRBJ2-5 better at its end, which makes the J call doubtful. The CDR3 spans 13 residues. CDR3 in DNA: TGTGCCAGCAGTCGAGACAGGACGGAGACCCAGTACTTC. This sequence encodes CASSRDRTETQYF.

V and J are TRBV25-1 and TRBJ2-1; 9 nucleotides align to TRBD1. Per germline, CDR1 MGHDK and CDR2 SYGVNS. Trimming at V came to 6 bases and at J to 3 bases, leaving 9 bases not matched to a gene. The CDR3 has 16 amino acids. CDR3 in DNA: TGTGCCAGCAGGACCACCGGGACAGGGAACTACAATGAGCAGTTCTTC. Its protein product is CASRTTGTGNYNEQFF.

The V gene is TRBV18, the J gene TRBJ2-2; a weak D match, TRBD2 (5 bases). The V gene's germline CDR1 is KGHSH and CDR2 LQKENI. The germline V and J ends were trimmed by 4 bases and 0 bases, with 6 bases remaining between them. The CDR3 sequence is 14 residues long. CDR3 sequence reads: CASSLSANTGELFF. In DNA, the CDR3 is TGTGCCAGCTCACTTAGCGCGAACACCGGGGAGCTGTTTTTT.

DNA of the CDR3: TGTGCCAGCAGTTCTAACTATAAACTAGCGGACACAGATACGCAGTATTTT. Amino acids: CASSSNYKLADTDTQYF. The genes are TRBV28 and TRBJ2-3; 8 bases fit TRBD2. The ends lost 4 bases at V and 2 bases at J; junction bases unmatched: 11. Germline V CDR1 and CDR2: MDHEN, SYDVKM. The CDR3 sequence is 17 residues long.

This clonotype has more than one count but fewer than ten. Being one base from a much bigger clone, this may be a read error. This chain uses TRBV19 with TRBJ1-5; D perhaps matches TRBD1 (5 bases). The CDR3 consists of 15 residues. Germline V gene data show CDR1 as LNHDA and CDR2 as SQIVND (reference sequence). V dropped 11 bases and J dropped 7 bases, with 24 bases sitting between them. The CDR3 DNA reads as TGTGCCGGTACCCCTCAATCGGGGGGGGGGCAGCCCCAGCATTTT. Its translation: CAGTPQSGGGQPQHF.

This clonotype turned up a few times. V and J are TRBV7-9 and TRBJ2-5; 7 positions match TRBD2. Trimming at V came to 4 bases and at J to 4 bases, leaving 0 bases not matched to a gene. The CDR3 has 12 residues. Per germline, CDR1 SEHNR and CDR2 FQNEAQ (reference sequence). This CDR3 is CASSSGGETQYF. CDR3 coding DNA: TGTGCCAGCAGCTCGGGGGGAGAGACCCAGTACTTC.

This clonotype was counted a few times. The rearrangement joins TRBV27 to TRBJ1-6; D is ambiguous. Trimming pared 4 bases from V and 6 bases from J, leaving 10 bases between. The CDR3 contains 14 residues. Germline CDR1 and CDR2: MNHEY and SMNVEV (reference sequence). The CDR3 nucleotides are TGTGCCAGCAGTTCCCTACCGGCTAATTCACCCCTCCACTTT. It encodes CASSSLPANSPLHF.

The rearrangement joins TRBV28 to TRBJ1-1, with D uncertain. Deletions cut 3 bases from V and 1 base from J, with 9 bases between. Germline V CDR1 and CDR2: MDHEN, SYDVKM. The CDR3 is 14 amino acids. DNA for the CDR3: TGTGCCAGCAGTTTGGGCCAGAGGAACACTGAAGCTTTCTTT. Translating it yields CASSLGQRNTEAFF.

V and J are TRBV11-1 and TRBJ2-3; D unresolved. In germline, CDR1 is SGHAT, CDR2 FQDESV (reference sequence). With 5 bases removed from V and 1 base from J, the gap between germline ends came to 13 bases. This CDR3 contains 15 residues. Written as DNA, the CDR3 is TGTGCCAGCAGCCCCATTGGGCAGGGCACAGATACGCAGTATTTT. Amino acid sequence: CASSPIGQGTDTQYF.

The rearrangement joins TRBV5-1 to TRBJ1-6; 7 positions agree with TRBD1. From germline, CDR1 is SGHRS and CDR2 YFSETQ. V dropped 4 bases and J dropped 5; count of bases not matched to a gene: 6. This CDR3 region has 15 residues. The CDR3 DNA sequence: TGCGCCAGCAGCGCACAGGGGATGGATAATTCACCCCTCCACTTT. It yields the protein CASSAQGMDNSPLHF.

The V call is TRBV18, the J call TRBJ2-5; D uncertain. V dropped 1 base and J dropped 4 bases, with 4 bases sitting between them. From germline, CDR1 is KGHSH and CDR2 LQKENI. The CDR3 covers 12 residues. CDR3 sequence: CASSPRGETQYF. The CDR3, as DNA: TGTGCCAGCTCACCACGGGGAGAGACCCAGTACTTC.

In this sample, this clonotype turned up once. The genes are TRBV2 and TRBJ2-1; D is unresolved. This CDR3 region has 12 residues. Looked up from germline, CDR1 is SNHLY and CDR2 is FYNNEI. Trimming cost V 5 bases and J 7 bases, with 9 bases left between them. CDR3 nucleotides: TGTGCCAGCAGTCTAGACGCTAATGAGCAGTTCTTC. Translating it yields CASSLDANEQFF.

V and J are TRBV20-1 and TRBJ2-3; perhaps TRBD2 as D (6 bases). The germline V and J ends were trimmed by 2 bases and 2 bases, with 11 bases remaining between them. Germline loops: CDR1 DFQATT, CDR2 SNEGSKA (reference sequence). The CDR3 spans 14 residues. In nucleotides, the CDR3 is TGCAGTGCTAGAATTCGGGACTCCACAGATACGCAGTATTTT. This translates into CSARIRDSTDTQYF.

The chain combines TRBV19 with TRBJ2-7; 8 positions match TRBD1. CDR1 LNHDA and CDR2 SQIVND come from the germline V gene (reference sequence). The CDR3 runs to 13 residues. V dropped 5 bases and J dropped 3; count of bases not matched to a gene: 3. The CDR3 protein is CASSLGQVYEQYF. The CDR3 region has the DNA TGTGCCAGTAGTCTGGGACAGGTCTACGAGCAGTACTTC.

The rearrangement uses TRBV7-3 and TRBJ2-3; D gene uncertain. The germline V and J ends were trimmed by 5 bases and 5 bases, with 11 bases remaining between them. There are 13 residues in the CDR3. Germline lookup yields CDR1 SGHTA and CDR2 FQGTGA. CDR3: CASSARPRDTQYF. The CDR3 DNA sequence: TGTGCCAGCAGCGCTAGACCCCGAGATACGCAGTATTTT.

This clonotype is categorized as medium-sized. The CDR3 loop reads CASSWSRDTNTEAFF. DNA for the CDR3: TGTGCCAGCAGCTGGTCCCGGGACACGAACACTGAAGCTTTCTTT. The chain carries TRBV7-9 and TRBJ1-1, with a weak D call TRBD1 (6 bases). V lost 4 bases and J 1 base, leaving 13 bases between the germline ends. This CDR3 has 15 residues. CDR1 SEHNR and CDR2 FQNEAQ come from the germline V gene (reference sequence).

V gene TRBV20-1 combines with J gene TRBJ1-2, with D maybe TRBD1 (6 bases). V lost 3 bases and J lost 8, with 19 bases in between. The V gene's germline CDR1 is DFQATT and CDR2 SNEGSKA (reference sequence). The CDR3 has 14 residues. The CDR3 region has the DNA TGCAGTGCTAGTGGGTTCGGGGGCGGCGTCGGCTACACCTTC. This gives the protein CSASGFGGGVGYTF.

This chain links TRBV27 with TRBJ2-3, with TRBD2 identical over 14 bases. The germline gives CDR1 MNHEY, CDR2 SMNVEV (reference sequence). CDR3 length: 18 amino acids. V shed 7 bases and J 1 base; nucleotides not matched to a gene: 10. The CDR3 here is CASKGLAGVISRTDTQYF. In DNA form, the CDR3 reads TGTGCCAGCAAGGGACTAGCGGGAGTCATTTCCCGCACAGATACGCAGTATTTT.

The chain employs TRBV6-5 and TRBJ2-1, with D possibly being TRBD1 or TRBD2 (6 bases each). Germline-derived CDR1 and CDR2 are MNHEY and SVGAGI. This CDR3 has 13 amino acids. The V end was cut by 8 bases, the J end by 6 bases, with 14 bases between. CDR3 sequence reads: CASWGAQPNEQFF. Written as DNA, the CDR3 is TGTGCCAGCTGGGGGGCCCAGCCCAATGAGCAGTTCTTC.

This clonotype occurred once. V usage is TRBV24-1 and J usage is TRBJ1-2; D gene ambiguous. Trimming pared 6 bases from V and 3 bases from J, leaving 7 bases between. Germline CDR1 is KGHDR and CDR2 is SFDVKD. This CDR3 is 12 amino acids long. CDR3 coding DNA: TGTGCCACCAGTAACACATACTATGGCTACACCTTC. This gives the protein CATSNTYYGYTF.

The rearrangement links TRBV2 to TRBJ1-2; 12 bases map to TRBD1. The germline V gene has CDR1 SNHLY and CDR2 FYNNEI. V lost 6 bases and J lost 4; bases outside the gene matches: 6. The CDR3 contains 15 residues. CDR3 residues: CASRGTGGGFYGYTF. CDR3 DNA sequence: TGTGCCAGCAGGGGGACAGGGGGCGGGTTCTATGGCTACACCTTC.

The chain links TRBV19 to TRBJ1-5; D gene ambiguous. The CDR3 is 14 residues long. Trimming took off 3 bases at V and 0 bases at J, with 6 bases between the two ends. Germline-derived CDR1 and CDR2 are LNHDA and SQIVND (reference sequence). CDR3 nucleotide sequence: TGTGCCAGTAGTATTAGTAGTAGCAATCAGCCCCAGCATTTT. This encodes CASSISSSNQPQHF.

This clonotype was recorded a few times. The CDR3 DNA sequence: TGCAGTGCAGTCCTCGGGGGGCCTAATCAGCCCCAGCATTTT. It yields the protein CSAVLGGPNQPQHF. The rearrangement uses TRBV20-1 and TRBJ1-5; D might be TRBD1 (6 bases). Germline V gene data show CDR1 as DFQATT and CDR2 as SNEGSKA (reference sequence). V gave up 6 bases and J gave up 4 bases, with 16 bases separating them. The CDR3 length is 14 residues.